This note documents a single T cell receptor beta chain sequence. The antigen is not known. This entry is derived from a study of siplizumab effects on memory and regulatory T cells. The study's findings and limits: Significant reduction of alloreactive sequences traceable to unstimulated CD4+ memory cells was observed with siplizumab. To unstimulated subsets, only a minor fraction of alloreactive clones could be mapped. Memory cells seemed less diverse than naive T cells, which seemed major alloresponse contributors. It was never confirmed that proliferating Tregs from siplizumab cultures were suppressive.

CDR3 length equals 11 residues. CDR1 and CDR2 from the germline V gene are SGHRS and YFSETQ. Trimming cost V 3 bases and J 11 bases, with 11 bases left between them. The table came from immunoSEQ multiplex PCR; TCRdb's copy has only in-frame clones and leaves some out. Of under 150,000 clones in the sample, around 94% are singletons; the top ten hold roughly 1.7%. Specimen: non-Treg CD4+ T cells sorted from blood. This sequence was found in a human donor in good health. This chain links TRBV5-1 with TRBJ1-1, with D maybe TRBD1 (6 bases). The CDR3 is CASSSQGNAFF. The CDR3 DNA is TGCGCCAGCAGCTCTCAGGGGAATGCTTTCTTT.